Listed here are 13 T cell receptor beta chains from one sample, sequenced in a study of cytomegalovirus exposure and HLA in healthy donors. The PCR used 60 Vbeta and 13 Jbeta primers. The assay was immunoSEQ multiplex PCR, and TCRdb's table has in-frame clones only and misses some. The sample has about 220,000 clones; 82% are singletons. The material sequenced was PBMCs. Every receptor here comes from a woman aged 40-49 years in good health and CMV-seropositive.

The chain couples TRBV5-4 to TRBJ1-2; D not resolved. Deletions cut 0 bases from V and 3 bases from J, with 9 bases between. There are 14 residues in the CDR3. CDR1 is SGHNT and CDR2 is YYREEE in the germline V gene (reference sequence). CDR3 sequence reads: CASSLGGRDYGYTF. The CDR3 nucleotides read TGTGCCAGCAGCTTGGGCGGGAGGGACTATGGCTACACCTTC.

This clone was found a few times. The chain carries TRBV10-3 and TRBJ1-5; TRBD1 agrees at 8 bases. The CDR3 runs 14 residues. Trimming removed 5 bases from V and 5 bases from J; junction bases left unmatched: 5. Germline assignment: CDR1 ENHRY and CDR2 SYGVKD. The CDR3 loop reads CAISLDREYQPQHF. The DNA of the CDR3 is TGTGCCATCAGTTTGGACAGGGAGTATCAGCCCCAGCATTTT.

This rearrangement joins TRBV5-6 to TRBJ2-7, with TRBD1 matching over 9 bases. Per the germline V gene, CDR1 is SGHDT and CDR2 is YYEEEE. The CDR3 runs to 16 residues. The trim removed 4 bases at V and 4 bases at J, leaving 12 bases unmatched. CDR3 protein: CASSPELGTGRYEQYF. CDR3 DNA sequence: TGTGCCAGCAGCCCGGAGCTCGGGACAGGGCGATACGAGCAGTACTTC.

This clone turned up a few times. This chain links TRBV4-1 with TRBJ1-5; D not resolved. The CDR3 runs 19 residues. V lost 0 bases and J lost 0, with 18 bases in between. CDR1 MGHRA and CDR2 YSYEKL come from the germline V gene. The CDR3 here is CASSQDSVGGGHSNQPQHF. CDR3 DNA sequence: TGCGCCAGCAGCCAAGATTCAGTGGGAGGTGGCCATAGCAATCAGCCCCAGCATTTT.

This clone has just one count. The rearrangement links TRBV7-2 to TRBJ2-2; 15 bases are shared with TRBD2. Germline V gene data show CDR1 as SGHTA and CDR2 as FQGNSA. CDR3 length equals 19 residues. With V trimmed by 4 bases and J by 5 bases, 11 bases remained unmatched. The CDR3 region has the DNA TGTGCCAGCAGCTCCAAACGGACTAGCGGGAGGGTAGAAACCGGGGAGCTGTTTTTT. Protein product: CASSSKRTSGRVETGELFF. Variable domain in full (rest from reference TRBV7-2 and TRBJ2-2): GAGVSQSPSNKVTEKGKDVELRCDPISGHTALYWYRQSLGQGLEFLIYFQGNSAPDKSGLPSDRFSAERTGGSVSTLTIQRTQQEDSAVYLCASSSKRTSGRVETGELFFGEGSRLTVL.

V usage is TRBV2 and J usage is TRBJ2-1; TRBD2 matches 12 bases. The length of the CDR3 is 15 residues. V shed 5 bases, J shed 7 bases, and the junction held 6 bases outside the gene matches. Looked up from germline, CDR1 is SNHLY and CDR2 is FYNNEI. Written as DNA, the CDR3 is TGTGCCAGCAGTCTAGCGGGGGGGCCTAGTAATGAGCAGTTCTTC. It specifies CASSLAGGPSNEQFF.

V usage is TRBV4-1 and J usage is TRBJ2-5; 9 bases are a match to TRBD2. There are 18 residues in the CDR3. In germline, CDR1 is MGHRA, CDR2 YSYEKL. V shed 1 base, J shed 5 bases, and the junction held 14 bases outside the gene matches. CDR3 sequence (DNA): TGCGCCAGCAGCCAAGGCGGACTTAGCGGGGGTTCCCGGGAGACCCAGTACTTC. Its protein is CASSQGGLSGGSRETQYF.

This chain links TRBV5-1 with TRBJ2-1, with TRBD2 matching over 7 bases. The CDR3 is made up of 19 amino acids. Germline V gene lookup returns CDR1 SGHRS and CDR2 YFSETQ. J lost 0 bases, V lost 0 bases, and 12 bases had no gene match. CDR3: CASSLVSGRIQSSYNEQFF. The CDR3 DNA follows: TGCGCCAGCAGCTTGGTTTCCGGGAGGATCCAAAGCTCCTACAATGAGCAGTTCTTC.

This clone was detected only once. J is TRBJ2-2 and V is TRBV5-4; 8 bases agree with TRBD2. The CDR3 covers 16 residues. CDR1 is SGHNT and CDR2 is YYREEE in the germline V gene (reference sequence). J was trimmed by 0 bases and V by 4 bases; bases with no gene match: 5. CDR3 sequence: CASSPGGIANTGELFF. CDR3 in DNA: TGTGCCAGCAGCCCGGGGGGGATCGCGAACACCGGGGAGCTGTTTTTT.

The chain joins TRBV5-7 to TRBJ2-3; D unclear. TRBV5-7 is filed as an ORF, its function uncertain. V was clipped by 3 bases and J by 0 bases, with 11 bases between them. CDR3 size: 15 residues. In DNA, the CDR3 is TGTGCCAGCAGCTATCCTCCCCCCAGCACAGATACGCAGTATTTT. This translates into CASSYPPPSTDTQYF.

The chain has TRBV7-3 and TRBJ2-7; D perhaps matches TRBD1 (5 bases). With 5 bases removed from V and 11 bases from J, the gap between germline ends came to 22 bases. This CDR3 contains 14 residues. CDR1 and CDR2 (germline): SGHTA, FQGTGA. DNA for the CDR3: TGTGCCAGCAGCCCATCGCGGAACTCAGGGATAGAGTACTTC. This encodes CASSPSRNSGIEYF.

The J gene is TRBJ1-5, the V gene TRBV6-6; D is undetermined. This CDR3 has 14 amino acids. V was trimmed by 6 bases and J by 1 base, leaving 10 bases between them. The V gene's germline CDR1 is MNHNY and CDR2 SVGAGI (reference sequence). The CDR3 reads CASRTSGSNQPQHF. The CDR3, as DNA: TGTGCCAGCAGGACAAGTGGGAGCAATCAGCCCCAGCATTTT.

V and J are TRBV6-1 and TRBJ1-1; no definite D call. CDR1 is MNHNS and CDR2 is SASEGT in the germline V gene. The CDR3 consists of 12 residues. The V end lost 1 base, the J end lost 10 bases, and 10 bases lay between the germline ends. CDR3 region: CASSEVSYGAFF. The CDR3 region has the DNA TGTGCCAGCAGTGAAGTTTCGTACGGAGCTTTCTTT.